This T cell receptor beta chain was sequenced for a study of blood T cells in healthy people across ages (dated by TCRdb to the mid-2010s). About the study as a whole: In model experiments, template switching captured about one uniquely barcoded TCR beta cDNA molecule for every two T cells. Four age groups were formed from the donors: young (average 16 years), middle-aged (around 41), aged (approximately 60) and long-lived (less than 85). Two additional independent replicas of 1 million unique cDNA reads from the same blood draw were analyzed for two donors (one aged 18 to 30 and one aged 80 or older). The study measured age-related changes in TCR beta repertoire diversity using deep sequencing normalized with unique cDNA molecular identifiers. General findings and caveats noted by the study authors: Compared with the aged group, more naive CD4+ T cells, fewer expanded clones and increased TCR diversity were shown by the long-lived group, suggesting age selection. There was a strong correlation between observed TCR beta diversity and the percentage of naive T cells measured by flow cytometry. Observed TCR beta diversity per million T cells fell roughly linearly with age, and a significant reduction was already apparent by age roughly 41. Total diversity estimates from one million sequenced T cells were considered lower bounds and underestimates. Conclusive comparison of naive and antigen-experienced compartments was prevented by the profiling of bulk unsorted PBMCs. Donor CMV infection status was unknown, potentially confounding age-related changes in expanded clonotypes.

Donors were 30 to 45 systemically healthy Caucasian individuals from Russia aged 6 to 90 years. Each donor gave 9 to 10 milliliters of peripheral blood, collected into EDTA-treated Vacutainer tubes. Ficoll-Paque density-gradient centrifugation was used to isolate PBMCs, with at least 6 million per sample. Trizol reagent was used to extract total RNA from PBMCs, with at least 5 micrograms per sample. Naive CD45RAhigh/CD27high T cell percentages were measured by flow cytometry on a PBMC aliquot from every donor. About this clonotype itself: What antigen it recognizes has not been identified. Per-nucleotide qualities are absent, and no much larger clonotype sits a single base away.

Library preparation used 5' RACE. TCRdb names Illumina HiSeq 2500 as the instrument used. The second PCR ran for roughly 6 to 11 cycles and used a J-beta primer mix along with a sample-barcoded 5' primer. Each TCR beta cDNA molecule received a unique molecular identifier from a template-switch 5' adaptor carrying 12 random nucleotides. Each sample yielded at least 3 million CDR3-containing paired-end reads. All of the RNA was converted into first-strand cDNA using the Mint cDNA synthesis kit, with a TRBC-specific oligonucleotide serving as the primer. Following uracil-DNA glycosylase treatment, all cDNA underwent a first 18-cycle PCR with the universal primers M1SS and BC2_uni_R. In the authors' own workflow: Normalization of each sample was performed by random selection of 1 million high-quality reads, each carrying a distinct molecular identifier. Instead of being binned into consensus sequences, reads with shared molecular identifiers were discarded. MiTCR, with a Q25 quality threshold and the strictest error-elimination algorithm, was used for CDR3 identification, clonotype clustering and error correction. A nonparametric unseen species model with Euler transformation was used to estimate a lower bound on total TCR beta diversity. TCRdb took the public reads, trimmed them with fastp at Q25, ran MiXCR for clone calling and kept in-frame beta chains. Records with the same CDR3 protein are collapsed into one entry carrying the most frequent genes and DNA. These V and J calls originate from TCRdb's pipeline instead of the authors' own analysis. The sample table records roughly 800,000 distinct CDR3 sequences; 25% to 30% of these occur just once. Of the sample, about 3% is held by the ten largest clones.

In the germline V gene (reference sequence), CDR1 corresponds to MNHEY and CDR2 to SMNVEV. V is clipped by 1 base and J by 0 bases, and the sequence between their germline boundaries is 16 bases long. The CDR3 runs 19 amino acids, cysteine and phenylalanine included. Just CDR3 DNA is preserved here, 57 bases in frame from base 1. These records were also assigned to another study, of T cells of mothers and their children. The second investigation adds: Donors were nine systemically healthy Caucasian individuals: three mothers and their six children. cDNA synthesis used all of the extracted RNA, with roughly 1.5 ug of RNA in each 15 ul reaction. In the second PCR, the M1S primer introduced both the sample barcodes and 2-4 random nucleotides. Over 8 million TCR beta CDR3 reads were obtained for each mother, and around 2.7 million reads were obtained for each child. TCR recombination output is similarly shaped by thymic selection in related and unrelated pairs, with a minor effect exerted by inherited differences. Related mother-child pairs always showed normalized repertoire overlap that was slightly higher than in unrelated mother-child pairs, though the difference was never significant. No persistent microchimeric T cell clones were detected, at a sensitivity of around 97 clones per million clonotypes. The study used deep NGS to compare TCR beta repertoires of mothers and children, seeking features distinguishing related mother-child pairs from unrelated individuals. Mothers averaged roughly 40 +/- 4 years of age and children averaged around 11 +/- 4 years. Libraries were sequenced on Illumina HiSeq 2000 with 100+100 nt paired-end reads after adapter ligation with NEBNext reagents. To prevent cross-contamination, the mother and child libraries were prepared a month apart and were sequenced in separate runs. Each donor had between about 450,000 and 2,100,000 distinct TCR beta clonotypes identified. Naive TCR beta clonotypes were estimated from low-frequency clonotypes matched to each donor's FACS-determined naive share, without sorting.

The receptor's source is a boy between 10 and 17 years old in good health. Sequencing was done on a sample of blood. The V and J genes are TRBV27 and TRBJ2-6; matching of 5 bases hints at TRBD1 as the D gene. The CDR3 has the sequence CASSLLGVRGTSGANVLTF. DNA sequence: TGTGCCAGCAGTTTATTAGGGGTAAGAGGTACCTCTGGGGCCAACGTCCTGACTTTC.